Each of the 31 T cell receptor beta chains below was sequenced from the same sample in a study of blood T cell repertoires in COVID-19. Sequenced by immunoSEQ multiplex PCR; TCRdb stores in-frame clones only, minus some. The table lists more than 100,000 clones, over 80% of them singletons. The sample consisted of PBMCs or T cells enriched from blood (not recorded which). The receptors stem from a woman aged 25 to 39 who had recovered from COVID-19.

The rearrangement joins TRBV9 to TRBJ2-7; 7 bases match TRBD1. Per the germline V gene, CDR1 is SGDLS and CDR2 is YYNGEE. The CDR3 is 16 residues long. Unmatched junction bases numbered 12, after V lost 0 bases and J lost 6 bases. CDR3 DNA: TGTGCCAGCAGCGTAGCGTGGCGACAGGGAGAGGGCGAGCAGTACTTC. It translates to CASSVAWRQGEGEQYF.

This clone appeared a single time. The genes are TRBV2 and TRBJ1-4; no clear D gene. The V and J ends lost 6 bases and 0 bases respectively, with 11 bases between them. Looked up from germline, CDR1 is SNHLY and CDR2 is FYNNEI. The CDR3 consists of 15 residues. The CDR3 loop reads CASRQTGATNEKLFF. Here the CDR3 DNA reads TGTGCCAGCAGACAGACCGGGGCAACTAATGAAAAACTGTTTTTT. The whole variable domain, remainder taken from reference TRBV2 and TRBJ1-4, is EPEVTQTPSHQVTQMGQEVILRCVPISNHLYFYWYRQILGQKVEFLVSFYNNEISEKSEIFDDQFSVERPDGSNFTLKIRSTKLEDSAMYFCASRQTGATNEKLFFGSGTQLSVL.

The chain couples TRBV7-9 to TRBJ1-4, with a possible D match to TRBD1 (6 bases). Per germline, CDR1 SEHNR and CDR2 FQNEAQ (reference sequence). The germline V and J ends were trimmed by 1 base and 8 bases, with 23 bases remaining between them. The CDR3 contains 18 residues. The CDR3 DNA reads TGTGCCAGCAGCTTAGGCCGGTGGGGACAACAAAAACGGGAAAAACTGTTTTTT. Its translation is CASSLGRWGQQKREKLFF.

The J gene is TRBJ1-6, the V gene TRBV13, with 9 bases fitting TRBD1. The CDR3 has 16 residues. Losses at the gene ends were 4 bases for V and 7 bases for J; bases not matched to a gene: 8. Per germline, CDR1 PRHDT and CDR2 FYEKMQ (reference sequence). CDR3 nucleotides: TGTGCCAGCAGCTCTTCCCGGGACAGGGCCAATTCACCCCTCCACTTT. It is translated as CASSSSRDRANSPLHF.

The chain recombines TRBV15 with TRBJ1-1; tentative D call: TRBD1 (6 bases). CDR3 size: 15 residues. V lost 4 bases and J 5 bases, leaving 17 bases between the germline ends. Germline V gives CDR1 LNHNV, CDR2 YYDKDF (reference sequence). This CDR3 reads CATSKLRGLGTEAFF. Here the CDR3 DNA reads TGTGCCACCAGCAAACTGCGGGGGCTGGGGACTGAAGCTTTCTTT.

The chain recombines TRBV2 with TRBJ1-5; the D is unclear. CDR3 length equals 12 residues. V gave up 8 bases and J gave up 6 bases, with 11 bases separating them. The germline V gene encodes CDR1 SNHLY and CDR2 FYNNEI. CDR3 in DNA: TGTGCCAGCCGGGGAGTAGTTCAGCCCCAGCATTTT. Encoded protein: CASRGVVQPQHF.

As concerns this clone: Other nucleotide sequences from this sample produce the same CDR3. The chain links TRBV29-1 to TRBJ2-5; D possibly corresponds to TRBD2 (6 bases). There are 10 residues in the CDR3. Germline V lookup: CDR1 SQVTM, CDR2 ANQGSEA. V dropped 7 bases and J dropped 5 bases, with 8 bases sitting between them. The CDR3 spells CSAGGETQYF. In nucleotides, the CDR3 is TGCAGCGCCGGGGGTGAGACCCAGTACTTC.

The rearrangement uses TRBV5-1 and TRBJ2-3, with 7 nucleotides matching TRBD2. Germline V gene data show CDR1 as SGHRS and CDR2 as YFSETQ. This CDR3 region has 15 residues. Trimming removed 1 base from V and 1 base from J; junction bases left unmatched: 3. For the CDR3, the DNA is TGCGCCAGCAGCTTGACTAGCGACCGCACAGATACGCAGTATTTT. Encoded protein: CASSLTSDRTDTQYF.

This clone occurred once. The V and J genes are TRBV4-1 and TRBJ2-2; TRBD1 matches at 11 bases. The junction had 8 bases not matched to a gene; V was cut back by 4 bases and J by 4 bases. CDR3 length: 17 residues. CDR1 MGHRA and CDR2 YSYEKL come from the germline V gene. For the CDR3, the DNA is TGCGCCAGCAGCCCCTGGACAGGGGGCAGAGGCACCGGGGAGCTGTTTTTT. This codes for CASSPWTGGRGTGELFF.

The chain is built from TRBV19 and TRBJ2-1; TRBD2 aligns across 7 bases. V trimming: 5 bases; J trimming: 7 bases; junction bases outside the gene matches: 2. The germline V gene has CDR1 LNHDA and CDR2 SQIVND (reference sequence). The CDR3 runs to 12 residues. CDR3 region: CASSGLVNEQFF. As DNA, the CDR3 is TGTGCCAGTAGTGGACTAGTAAATGAGCAGTTCTTC.

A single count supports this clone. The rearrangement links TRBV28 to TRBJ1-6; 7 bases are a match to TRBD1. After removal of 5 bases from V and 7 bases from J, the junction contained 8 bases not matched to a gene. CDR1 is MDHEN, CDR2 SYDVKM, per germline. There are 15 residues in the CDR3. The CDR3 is CASSPQTGWNSPLHF. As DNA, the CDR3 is TGTGCCAGCAGTCCTCAGACAGGGTGGAATTCACCCCTCCACTTT.

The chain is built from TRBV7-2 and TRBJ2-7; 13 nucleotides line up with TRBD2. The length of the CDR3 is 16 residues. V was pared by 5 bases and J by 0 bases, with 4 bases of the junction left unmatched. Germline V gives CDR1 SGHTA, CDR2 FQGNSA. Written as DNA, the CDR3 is TGTGCCAGCAGCCTTCGGACTAGCGGGAGCTCCTACGAGCAGTACTTC. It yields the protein CASSLRTSGSSYEQYF.

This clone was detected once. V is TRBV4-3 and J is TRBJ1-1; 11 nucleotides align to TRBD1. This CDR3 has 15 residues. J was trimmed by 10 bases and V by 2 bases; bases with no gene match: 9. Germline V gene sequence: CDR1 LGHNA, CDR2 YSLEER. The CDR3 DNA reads TGCGCCAGCAGCCAATCCTGGACAGGGGGCTATGGAGCTTTCTTT. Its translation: CASSQSWTGGYGAFF.

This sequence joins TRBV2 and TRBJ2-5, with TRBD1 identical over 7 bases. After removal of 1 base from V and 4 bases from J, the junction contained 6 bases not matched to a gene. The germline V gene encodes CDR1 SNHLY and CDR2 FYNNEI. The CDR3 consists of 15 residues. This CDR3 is CASSEDRGRPETQYF. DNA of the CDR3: TGTGCCAGCAGTGAAGATAGGGGGCGGCCAGAGACCCAGTACTTC.

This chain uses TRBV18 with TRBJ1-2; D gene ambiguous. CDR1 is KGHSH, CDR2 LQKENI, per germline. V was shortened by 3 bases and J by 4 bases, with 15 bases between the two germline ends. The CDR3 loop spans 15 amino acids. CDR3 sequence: CASSPPGREGYGYTF. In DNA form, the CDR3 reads TGTGCCAGCTCACCCCCCGGGAGGGAGGGCTATGGCTACACCTTC.

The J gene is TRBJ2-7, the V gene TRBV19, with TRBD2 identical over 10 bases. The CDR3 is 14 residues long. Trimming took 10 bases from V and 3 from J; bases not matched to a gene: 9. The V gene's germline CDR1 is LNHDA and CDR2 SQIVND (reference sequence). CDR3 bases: TGTGCCAACATCGGGACTAGCGAGGACTACGAGCAGTACTTC. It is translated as CANIGTSEDYEQYF.

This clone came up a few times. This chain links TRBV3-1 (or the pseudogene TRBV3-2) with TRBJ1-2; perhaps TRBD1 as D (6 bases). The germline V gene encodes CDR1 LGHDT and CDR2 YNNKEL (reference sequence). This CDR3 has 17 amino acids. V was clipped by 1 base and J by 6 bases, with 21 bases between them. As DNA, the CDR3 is TGTGCCAGCAGCCAAGTCTTCGGCCGGGACACTGGCAATGGCTACACCTTC. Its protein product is CASSQVFGRDTGNGYTF.

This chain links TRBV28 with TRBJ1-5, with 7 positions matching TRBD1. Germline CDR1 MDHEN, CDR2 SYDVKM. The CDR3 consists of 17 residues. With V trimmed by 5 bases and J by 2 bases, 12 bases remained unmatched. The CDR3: CASSPQGSFGGNQPQHF. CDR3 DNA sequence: TGTGCCAGCAGTCCACAGGGGTCATTCGGTGGCAATCAGCCCCAGCATTTT.

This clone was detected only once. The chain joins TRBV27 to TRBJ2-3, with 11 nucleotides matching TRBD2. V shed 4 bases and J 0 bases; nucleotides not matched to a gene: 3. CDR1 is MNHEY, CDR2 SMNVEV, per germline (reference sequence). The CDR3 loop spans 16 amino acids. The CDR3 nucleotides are TGTGCCAGCAGTTGGACTAGCGGGTTTAGCACAGATACGCAGTATTTT. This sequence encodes CASSWTSGFSTDTQYF.

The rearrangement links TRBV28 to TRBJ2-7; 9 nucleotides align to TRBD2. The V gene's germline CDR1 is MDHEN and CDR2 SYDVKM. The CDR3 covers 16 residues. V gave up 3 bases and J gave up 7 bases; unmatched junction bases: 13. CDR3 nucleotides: TGTGCCAGCAGTTTCCCTTTGGCGGGAGGGCCAAAGGAGCAGTACTTC. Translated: CASSFPLAGGPKEQYF.

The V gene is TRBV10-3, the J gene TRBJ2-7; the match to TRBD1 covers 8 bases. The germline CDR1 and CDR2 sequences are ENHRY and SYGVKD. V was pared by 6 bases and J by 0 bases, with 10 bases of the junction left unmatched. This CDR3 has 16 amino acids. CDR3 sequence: CAIRGTGTGSSYEQYF. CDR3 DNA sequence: TGTGCCATCAGGGGAACCGGGACAGGAAGCTCCTACGAGCAGTACTTC.

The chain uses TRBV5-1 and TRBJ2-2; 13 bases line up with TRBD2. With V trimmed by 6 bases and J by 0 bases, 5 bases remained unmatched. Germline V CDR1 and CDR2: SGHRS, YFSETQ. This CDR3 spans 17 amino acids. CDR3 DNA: TGCGCCAGCACCTGGACTAGCGGGAGCCCGAACACCGGGGAGCTGTTTTTT. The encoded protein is CASTWTSGSPNTGELFF. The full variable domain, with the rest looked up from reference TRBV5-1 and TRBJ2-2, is KAGVTQTPRYLIKTRGQQVTLSCSPISGHRSVSWYQQTPGQGLQFLFEYFSETQRNKGNFPGRFSGRQFSNSRSEMNVSTLELGDSALYLCASTWTSGSPNTGELFFGEGSRLTVL.

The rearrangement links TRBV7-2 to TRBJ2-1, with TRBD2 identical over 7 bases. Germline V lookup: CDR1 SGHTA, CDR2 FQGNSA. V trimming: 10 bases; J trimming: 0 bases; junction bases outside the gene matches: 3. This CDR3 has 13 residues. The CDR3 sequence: CAMGGNSYNEQFF. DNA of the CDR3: TGTGCCATGGGGGGGAACTCCTACAATGAGCAGTTCTTC.

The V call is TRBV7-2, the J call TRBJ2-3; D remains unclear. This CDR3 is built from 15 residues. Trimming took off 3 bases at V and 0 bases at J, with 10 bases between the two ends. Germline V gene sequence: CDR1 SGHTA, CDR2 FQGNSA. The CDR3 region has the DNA TGTGCCAGCAGCTTGCGGTTAGCTAGCACAGATACGCAGTATTTT. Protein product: CASSLRLASTDTQYF.

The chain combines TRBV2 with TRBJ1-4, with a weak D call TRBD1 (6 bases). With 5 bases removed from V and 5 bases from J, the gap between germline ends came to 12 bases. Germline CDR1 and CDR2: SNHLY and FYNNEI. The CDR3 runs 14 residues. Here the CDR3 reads CASSHRVQNEKLFF. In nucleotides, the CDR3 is TGTGCCAGCAGTCACAGGGTACAGAATGAAAAACTGTTTTTT.

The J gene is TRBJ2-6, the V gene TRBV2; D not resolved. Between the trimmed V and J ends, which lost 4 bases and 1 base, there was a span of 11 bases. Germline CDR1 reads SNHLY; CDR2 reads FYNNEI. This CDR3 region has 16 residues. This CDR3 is CASSADWLSGANVLTF. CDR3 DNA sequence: TGTGCCAGCAGTGCCGACTGGTTATCTGGGGCCAACGTCCTGACTTTC.

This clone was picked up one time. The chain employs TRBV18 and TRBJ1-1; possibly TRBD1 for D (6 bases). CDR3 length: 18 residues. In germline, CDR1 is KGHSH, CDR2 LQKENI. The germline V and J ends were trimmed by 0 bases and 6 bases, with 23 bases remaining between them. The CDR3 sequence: CASSPPELTGALLAEAFF. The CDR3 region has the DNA TGTGCCAGCTCACCACCGGAGTTGACAGGCGCCCTTTTGGCTGAAGCTTTCTTT. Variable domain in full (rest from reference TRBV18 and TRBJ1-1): NAGVMQNPRHLVRRRGQEARLRCSPMKGHSHVYWYRQLPEEGLKFMVYLQKENIIDESGMPKERFSAEFPKEGPSILRIQQVVRGDSAAYFCASSPPELTGALLAEAFFGQGTRLTVV.

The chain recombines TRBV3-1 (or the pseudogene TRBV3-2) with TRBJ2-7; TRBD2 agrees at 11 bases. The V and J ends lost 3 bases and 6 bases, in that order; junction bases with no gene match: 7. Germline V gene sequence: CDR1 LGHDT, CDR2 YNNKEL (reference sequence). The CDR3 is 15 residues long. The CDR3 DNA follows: TGTGCCAGCAGCCAGGCCCCGGGACTAGCGGCCGAGCAGTACTTC. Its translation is CASSQAPGLAAEQYF.

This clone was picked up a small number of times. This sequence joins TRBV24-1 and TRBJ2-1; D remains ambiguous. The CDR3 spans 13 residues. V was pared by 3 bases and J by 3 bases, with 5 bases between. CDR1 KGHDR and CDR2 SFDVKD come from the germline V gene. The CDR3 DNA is TGTGCCACCAGTGATCCCTACTACAATGAGCAGTTCTTC. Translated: CATSDPYYNEQFF.

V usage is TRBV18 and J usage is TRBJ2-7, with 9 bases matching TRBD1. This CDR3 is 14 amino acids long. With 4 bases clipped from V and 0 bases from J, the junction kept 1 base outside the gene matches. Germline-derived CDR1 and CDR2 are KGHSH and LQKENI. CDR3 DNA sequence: TGTGCCAGCTCACGGACAGGGGACTCCTACGAGCAGTACTTC. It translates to CASSRTGDSYEQYF.

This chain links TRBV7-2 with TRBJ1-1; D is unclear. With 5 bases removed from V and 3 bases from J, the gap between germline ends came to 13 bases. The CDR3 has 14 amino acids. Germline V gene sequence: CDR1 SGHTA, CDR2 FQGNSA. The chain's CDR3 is CASSPRRADTEAFF. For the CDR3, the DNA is TGTGCCAGCAGCCCGCGGCGGGCGGACACTGAAGCTTTCTTT.